This T cell receptor (beta chain) stems from a study of T cells after posttransplantation cyclophosphamide. Study observations and caveats: TRB overlap between skin or GI tissue T cells and blood was limited. Recipient CMV seropositivity and CMV reactivation strongly tracked TRB clonality. Donor CD8+ memory clones often dominated recipient blood repertoires at later times.

Methotrexate plus calcineurin inhibitor accompanied controls' myeloablative marrow transplants; sampling was 1 year later. Generated by immunoSEQ multiplex PCR, the TCRdb table keeps only in-frame clones and is missing some. The repertoire includes about 21,000 clones, approximately 86% of them detected once, and more than 2% sits in the top ten. Per the germline V gene, CDR1 is LGHNT and CDR2 is FRNRAP. The CDR3 spans 19 residues. The V gene end was trimmed by 5 bases and the J gene end by 0 bases; junction bases not matched to a gene: 11. Comment on this clone: The antigen remains unidentified.

The chain carries TRBV12-5 and TRBJ2-4; 12 positions match TRBD2. This material consisted of PBMCs, taken 362 days after allogeneic stem cell transplant with calcineurin inhibitor and methotrexate. The sequence derives from a female patient in her 30s who received an allogeneic stem cell transplant from an unrelated donor, was CMV-positive, and had acute and chronic GVHD. Certain T cells may be donor cells from the graft. CDR3 nucleotide sequence: TGTGCTAGTGGTCACCGACTAGCGGGGGCCTATTTAGCCAAAAACATTCAGTACTTC. It translates to CASGHRLAGAYLAKNIQYF.